Presented here are 16 T cell receptor beta chains from one specimen sequenced in a study of cytomegalovirus exposure and HLA in healthy donors. Amplification used 60 Vbeta primers and 13 Jbeta primers. Libraries were prepared by immunoSEQ multiplex PCR; TCRdb keeps only in-frame clonotypes and omits some of them. The sample lists some 150,000 clones, 76% seen once, with 0.65% to 0.85% in the top ten. Material for sequencing was PBMCs. The receptors were sampled from a female donor in good health and CMV-seronegative.

V is TRBV7-2 and J is TRBJ2-1; no definite D call. The V end lost 1 base, the J end lost 7 bases, and 8 bases lay between the germline ends. This CDR3 has 13 residues. Germline assignment: CDR1 SGHTA and CDR2 FQGNSA. This chain's CDR3 is CASSLGADNEQFF. The DNA of the CDR3 is TGTGCCAGCAGCTTAGGAGCCGATAATGAGCAGTTCTTC.

The chain links TRBV30 to TRBJ2-7, with D possibly being TRBD1 (5 bases). Per germline, CDR1 GTSNPN and CDR2 SVGIG (reference sequence). V dropped 1 base and J dropped 2 bases, with 9 bases sitting between them. There are 13 residues in the CDR3. This CDR3 is CAWSGQLAYEQYF. CDR3 coding DNA: TGTGCCTGGAGTGGACAGCTTGCCTACGAGCAGTACTTC.

The genes are TRBV5-8 and TRBJ1-4, with unresolved D. This CDR3 is 15 amino acids long. Germline assignment: CDR1 SGHTS and CDR2 YDEGEE. Between the trimmed V and J ends, which lost 4 bases and 6 bases, there was a span of 16 bases. The CDR3, as DNA: TGTGCCAGCAGCCTGAAGTCCGGGTCTTATGAAAAACTGTTTTTT. Translating gives CASSLKSGSYEKLFF. Complete variable domain (other parts from reference TRBV5-8 and TRBJ1-4): EAGVTQSPTHLIKTRGQQATLRCSPISGHTSVYWYQQALGLGLQFLLWYDEGEERNRGNFPPRFSGRQFPNYSSELNVNALELEDSALYLCASSLKSGSYEKLFFGSGTQLSVL.

V and J are TRBV7-9 and TRBJ2-2; D is perhaps TRBD1 (5 bases). Germline loops: CDR1 SEHNR, CDR2 FQNEAQ (reference sequence). V dropped 5 bases and J dropped 6 bases, with 10 bases sitting between them. This CDR3 spans 13 amino acids. The CDR3 DNA sequence: TGTGCCAGCAGCCCTCCAGGGCCCGGGGAGCTGTTTTTT. It yields the protein CASSPPGPGELFF.

The chain employs TRBV20-1 and TRBJ2-1; no clear D gene. V shed 6 bases and J shed 5 bases, with 8 bases lying between them. This CDR3 region has 11 residues. Germline CDR1 and CDR2: DFQATT and SNEGSKA (reference sequence). The CDR3 sequence: CSAVLNNEQFF. In DNA form, the CDR3 reads TGCAGTGCAGTACTAAACAATGAGCAGTTCTTC.

This clone has only a few counts. V gene TRBV9 combines with J gene TRBJ2-3; 11 nucleotides agree with TRBD2. This CDR3 comprises 15 residues. J was trimmed by 0 bases and V by 4 bases; bases with no gene match: 1. Germline assignment: CDR1 SGDLS and CDR2 YYNGEE. The CDR3 coding sequence is TGTGCCAGCAGCCTAGCGGGAGGAAGCACAGATACGCAGTATTTT. Amino acids: CASSLAGGSTDTQYF. Variable domain in full (rest from reference TRBV9 and TRBJ2-3): DSGVTQTPKHLITATGQRVTLRCSPRSGDLSVYWYQQSLDQGLQFLIQYYNGEERAKGNILERFSAQQFPDLHSELNLSSLELGDSALYFCASSLAGGSTDTQYFGPGTRLTVL.

This chain joins TRBV15 and TRBJ2-3, with D possibly TRBD1 on 6 matching bases. CDR3 length: 15 amino acids. Germline CDR1 LNHNV, CDR2 YYDKDF (reference sequence). V was pared by 3 bases and J by 4 bases, with 14 bases between. The CDR3 loop reads CATSSALGGADTQYF. CDR3 nucleotide sequence: TGTGCCACCAGCAGTGCCCTAGGGGGTGCAGATACGCAGTATTTT. The full variable domain, rest sourced from reference TRBV15 and TRBJ2-3, is DAMVIQNPRYQVTQFGKPVTLSCSQTLNHNVMYWYQQKSSQAPKLLFHYYDKDFNNEADTPDNFQSRRPNTSFCFLDIRSPGLGDTAMYLCATSSALGGADTQYFGPGTRLTVL.

Written as DNA, the CDR3 is TGTGCCAGCAGGCGGGACGGCCCTCAAGAGACCCAGTACTTC. Translation: CASRRDGPQETQYF. V usage is TRBV6-5 and J usage is TRBJ2-5, with a tentative D call TRBD2 (6 bases). Deletions cut 6 bases from V and 2 bases from J, with 13 bases between. Germline CDR1 MNHEY, CDR2 SVGAGI. CDR3 size: 14 residues.

The chain uses TRBV2 and TRBJ2-5; unclear D gene. The end of the DNA fits TRBJ2-7 better, so the J call may be wrong. Germline assignment: CDR1 SNHLY and CDR2 FYNNEI. CDR3 length equals 12 residues. The CDR3 region has the DNA TGTGCCAGCAGTGAAGATATCTACGAGCAGTACTTC. It is translated as CASSEDIYEQYF.

The V call is TRBV7-9, the J call TRBJ1-5; no firm D call. The V and J ends lost 3 bases and 3 bases respectively, with 9 bases between them. CDR1 SEHNR and CDR2 FQNEAQ come from the germline V gene (reference sequence). The CDR3 is made up of 14 amino acids. The CDR3 spells CASSFGGINQPQHF. The CDR3 nucleotides are TGTGCCAGCAGCTTCGGAGGAATCAATCAGCCCCAGCATTTT.

This clone was found once. V usage is TRBV20-1 and J usage is TRBJ1-1; unclear D gene. With 5 bases removed from V and 2 bases from J, the gap between germline ends came to 6 bases. Germline lookup yields CDR1 DFQATT and CDR2 SNEGSKA (reference sequence). This CDR3 has 11 residues. The CDR3 DNA reads as TGCAGTGCTTTCTACAACACTGAAGCTTTCTTT. It is translated as CSAFYNTEAFF.

This clone was observed a few times. The chain is built from TRBV7-3 and TRBJ2-5; 14 bases align to TRBD2. V was clipped by 2 bases and J by 2 bases; unmatched bases: 1. The CDR3 sequence is 16 residues long. Germline assignment: CDR1 SGHTA and CDR2 FQGTGA. The CDR3 sequence is CASSLGLAGGQETQYF. The CDR3 DNA is TGTGCCAGCAGCTTAGGACTAGCGGGGGGACAAGAGACCCAGTACTTC.

The genes are TRBV6-5 and TRBJ1-4, with 7 bases fitting TRBD1. The CDR3 has 14 amino acids. Germline assignment: CDR1 MNHEY and CDR2 SVGAGI. V trimming: 6 bases; J trimming: 8 bases; junction bases outside the gene matches: 9. Written as DNA, the CDR3 is TGTGCCAGCAGATTAGGGGGCGGAGAGGAAAAACTGTTTTTT. It is translated as CASRLGGGEEKLFF.

Details on this clone: The germline gene is not matched at one end of the junction; a read error may be the cause. This rearrangement joins TRBV5-6 to TRBJ2-6; the D gene is possibly TRBD1 (5 bases). The CDR3 length is 16 residues. Germline CDR1 is SGHDT and CDR2 is YYEEEE. DNA of the CDR3: TGTGCCAGCAGCTTGGATGCACCATCTGGGGCCAACGGCCTGACTTTC. Translating gives CASSLDAPSGANGLTF.

The V call is TRBV5-6, the J call TRBJ2-3, with TRBD2 matching 9 bases. Germline trimming cut 0 bases from V and 2 bases from J; bases unmatched to any gene: 4. Germline V gene lookup returns CDR1 SGHDT and CDR2 YYEEEE. The CDR3 is made up of 16 amino acids. DNA of the CDR3: TGTGCCAGCAGCTTGGATAGCGGGGGAGCCACAGATACGCAGTATTTT. Amino acids: CASSLDSGGATDTQYF. Filled out from reference TRBV5-6 and TRBJ2-3, the complete variable domain reads DAGVTQSPTHLIKTRGQQVTLRCSPKSGHDTVSWYQQALGQGPQFIFQYYEEEERQRGNFPDRFSGHQFPNYSSELNVNALLLGDSALYLCASSLDSGGATDTQYFGPGTRLTVL.

V gene TRBV4-3 combines with J gene TRBJ1-5; TRBD1 aligns across 11 bases. CDR3 length: 19 amino acids. V lost 3 bases and J lost 0; bases outside the gene matches: 10. Germline V CDR1 and CDR2: LGHNA, YSLEER. CDR3 coding DNA: TGCGCCAGCAGCCAGGCAAGGGGGGGACAGGGGGATAGCAATCAGCCCCAGCATTTT. It is translated as CASSQARGGQGDSNQPQHF.